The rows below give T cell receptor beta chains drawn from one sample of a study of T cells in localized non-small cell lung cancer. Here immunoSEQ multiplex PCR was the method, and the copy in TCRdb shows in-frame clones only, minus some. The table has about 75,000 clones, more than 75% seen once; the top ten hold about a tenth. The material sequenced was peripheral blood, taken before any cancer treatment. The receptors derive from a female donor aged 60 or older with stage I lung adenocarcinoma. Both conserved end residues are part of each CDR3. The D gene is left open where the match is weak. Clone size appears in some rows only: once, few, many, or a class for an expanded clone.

CDR3nt: TGTGCCAGCGTTCATAGGGGGGAGGGCTACACCTTC
CDR3aa: CASVHRGEGYTF
d_gene: NA
j_gene: TRBJ1-2
abundance: NA
v_gene: TRBV6-9

CDR3nt: TGTGCCAGCAAGGGGCAGGACACATCCTACGAGCAGTACTTC
CDR3aa: CASKGQDTSYEQYF
d_gene: NA
j_gene: TRBJ2-7
abundance: NA
v_gene: TRBV6-6

CDR3nt: TGTGCCAGCAGCGAGGCCACAGGGTTCGTTGAAGCTTTCTTT
CDR3aa: CASSEATGFVEAFF
d_gene: NA
j_gene: TRBJ1-1
abundance: NA
v_gene: TRBV6-1

CDR3nt: TGTGCCAGCAGTTTTGCGGGGGAGCAGTACTTC
CDR3aa: CASSFAGEQYF
d_gene: NA
j_gene: TRBJ2-7
abundance: NA
v_gene: TRBV27

CDR3nt: TGTGCCAGCGGTCGGGGCTCCTACGAGCAGTACTTC
CDR3aa: CASGRGSYEQYF
d_gene: NA
j_gene: TRBJ2-7
abundance: NA
v_gene: TRBV6-5

CDR3nt: TGTGCCAGCAGCTTCGGTGGCACTGAGCAGTTCTTC
CDR3aa: CASSFGGTEQFF
d_gene: NA
j_gene: TRBJ2-1
abundance: NA
v_gene: TRBV6-5

CDR3nt: TGTGCCAGCAGCTCCGCCGGACAGGGTACTGGCTACACCTTC
CDR3aa: CASSSAGQGTGYTF
d_gene: TRBD1
j_gene: TRBJ1-2
abundance: NA
v_gene: TRBV7-2

CDR3nt: TGTGCCAGCAGCTCCCAGGGGGTTCAGGGTCAGCCCCAGCATTTT
CDR3aa: CASSSQGVQGQPQHF
d_gene: TRBD1
j_gene: TRBJ1-5
abundance: NA
v_gene: TRBV5-5

CDR3nt: TGTGCCAGCAATGAAGGGAATGAGCAGTTCTTC
CDR3aa: CASNEGNEQFF
d_gene: NA
j_gene: TRBJ2-1
abundance: NA
v_gene: TRBV27

CDR3nt: TGTGCCAGCAGCTCAGGGGTCACCGGGGAGCTGTTTTTT
CDR3aa: CASSSGVTGELFF
d_gene: NA
j_gene: TRBJ2-2
abundance: NA
v_gene: TRBV7-2

CDR3nt: TGTGCCAGCACCATCTCATCGAGGGTCGTCTCTGGGGCCAACGTCCTGACTTTC
CDR3aa: CASTISSRVVSGANVLTF
d_gene: NA
j_gene: TRBJ2-6
abundance: NA
v_gene: TRBV7-2

CDR3nt: TGTGCCACGCTCAGACTCATGAACACTGAAGCTTTCTTT
CDR3aa: CATLRLMNTEAFF
d_gene: NA
j_gene: TRBJ1-1
abundance: NA
v_gene: TRBV28

CDR3nt: TGTGCCAGCAGTTTAGGGGCCCAAGAGACTCAGTACTTC
CDR3aa: CASSLGAQETQYF
d_gene: NA
j_gene: TRBJ2-5
abundance: NA
v_gene: TRBV28

CDR3nt: TGTGCCAGTAGTACTGGGGGGTCTAGCACAGATACGCAGTATTTT
CDR3aa: CASSTGGSSTDTQYF
d_gene: NA
j_gene: TRBJ2-3
abundance: NA
v_gene: TRBV19

CDR3nt: TGTGCCAGCAGCTTCGAGGTTAAGGGCACTGAAGCTTTCTTT
CDR3aa: CASSFEVKGTEAFF
d_gene: NA
j_gene: TRBJ1-1
abundance: NA
v_gene: TRBV11-3

CDR3nt: TGTGCCAGTACCTGGGAGTGGAACACTGAAGCTTTCTTT
CDR3aa: CASTWEWNTEAFF
d_gene: NA
j_gene: TRBJ1-1
abundance: few
v_gene: TRBV19

CDR3nt: TGTGCCAGCAGCGGAGGGGGCGTTGGCTACACCTTC
CDR3aa: CASSGGGVGYTF
d_gene: TRBD1
j_gene: TRBJ1-2
abundance: NA
v_gene: TRBV6-1

CDR3nt: TGTGCCAGCAGCTTAAGGTTCGGGGGCGCGGTGGAAGGCTACACCTTC
CDR3aa: CASSLRFGGAVEGYTF
d_gene: NA
j_gene: TRBJ1-2
abundance: once
v_gene: TRBV7-2

CDR3nt: TGTGCCAGCAGTCGAGGGGAGAGATCACCCCTCCACTTT
CDR3aa: CASSRGERSPLHF
d_gene: NA
j_gene: TRBJ1-6
abundance: NA
v_gene: TRBV7-9

CDR3nt: TGTGCCAGCAGCCAGACCTTGCAGGGTGGGCGGGGCTACACCTTC
CDR3aa: CASSQTLQGGRGYTF
d_gene: NA
j_gene: TRBJ1-2
abundance: few
v_gene: TRBV4-2

CDR3nt: TGTGCCAGCAGCCCCAGGGGAGGCTGGAGGGTCAATGAGCAGTTCTTC
CDR3aa: CASSPRGGWRVNEQFF
d_gene: NA
j_gene: TRBJ2-1
abundance: NA
v_gene: TRBV7-3

CDR3nt: TGTGCCAGCAGCTTGCCAGGGGGCCTTCTCTATGGCTACACCTTC
CDR3aa: CASSLPGGLLYGYTF
d_gene: TRBD1
j_gene: TRBJ1-2
abundance: NA
v_gene: TRBV5-4

CDR3nt: TGCGCCAGCAGCCAAGAGTCTATGGGGTTGAACACTGAAGCTTTCTTT
CDR3aa: CASSQESMGLNTEAFF
d_gene: NA
j_gene: TRBJ1-1
abundance: NA
v_gene: TRBV4-1

CDR3nt: TGTGCCACCAGAACCGACAGGGGGCTATCCTACGAGCAGTACTTC
CDR3aa: CATRTDRGLSYEQYF
d_gene: TRBD1
j_gene: TRBJ2-7
abundance: NA
v_gene: TRBV15

CDR3nt: TGTGCCAGTAACAGGGAAGGGAACACCGGGGAGCTGTTTTTT
CDR3aa: CASNREGNTGELFF
d_gene: NA
j_gene: TRBJ2-2
abundance: NA
v_gene: TRBV19

CDR3nt: TGCGCCAGGGACTCGAGGGGATCCTACGAGCAGTACTTC
CDR3aa: CARDSRGSYEQYF
d_gene: NA
j_gene: TRBJ2-7
abundance: NA
v_gene: TRBV10-1